Listed below are T cell receptor beta chains from one sample, sequenced in a study of blood T cell repertoires in COVID-19. Method: immunoSEQ multiplex PCR; TCRdb's copy keeps in-frame clones and lacks some. Of about 670,000 clones in the sample, 90% were seen once. Source material: peripheral blood. The source is a woman younger than 35 with acute or convalescent COVID-19. CDR3s include the opening cysteine and the closing phenylalanine or tryptophan. A D gene is named only where the DNA matches it firmly. For some rows the clone size is stated as once, few or many, or as a class when expanded; others skip it.

J gene: TRBJ2-7; clone size: -; D gene: -; V gene: TRBV15; CDR3 DNA: TGTGCCACCGGGCACGGTCCTACGAAGCAGTACTTC; CDR3 protein: CATGHGPTKQYF
J gene: TRBJ2-7; clone size: -; D gene: TRBD1; V gene: TRBV30; CDR3 DNA: TGTGCCTGGACCCCCGGGACAGGGGTCTACGAGCAGTACTTC; CDR3 protein: CAWTPGTGVYEQYF
J gene: TRBJ1-2; clone size: -; D gene: -; V gene: TRBV5-1; CDR3 DNA: TGCGCCAGCAGCTTGACGCTAAGCTATGGCTACACCTTC; CDR3 protein: CASSLTLSYGYTF
J gene: TRBJ1-2; clone size: -; D gene: TRBD1; V gene: TRBV2; CDR3 DNA: TGTGCCAGCAGGTCAACAGGGGGGAACTATGGCTACACCTTC; CDR3 protein: CASRSTGGNYGYTF
J gene: TRBJ1-1; clone size: once; D gene: TRBD1; V gene: TRBV7-9; CDR3 DNA: TGTGCCAGCAGCCCCGAACCCGGGACAGGGGGCACTGAAGCTTTCTTT; CDR3 protein: CASSPEPGTGGTEAFF
J gene: TRBJ1-2; clone size: -; D gene: -; V gene: TRBV6-2/TRBV6-3; CDR3 DNA: TGTGCCAGCAGTTACTACCCTGGGCAGGGGAATGGCTACACCTTC; CDR3 protein: CASSYYPGQGNGYTF
J gene: TRBJ1-1; clone size: -; D gene: -; V gene: TRBV6-1; CDR3 DNA: TGTGCCAGCAGTGAATCTGGCCAGACTTTAGCTTTCTTT; CDR3 protein: CASSESGQTLAFF
J gene: TRBJ1-2; clone size: once; D gene: TRBD1; V gene: TRBV4-1; CDR3 DNA: TGCGCCAGCAGCCTTAATTACCGGGACAGACGATTTTATGGCTACACCTTC; CDR3 protein: CASSLNYRDRRFYGYTF
J gene: TRBJ1-5; clone size: few; D gene: TRBD1; V gene: TRBV19; CDR3 DNA: TGTGCCAGTAGTGGACAGGACAATCAGCCCCAGCATTTT; CDR3 protein: CASSGQDNQPQHF
J gene: TRBJ2-3; clone size: -; D gene: TRBD2; V gene: TRBV5-6; CDR3 DNA: TGTGCCAGCAGCTTTTATCGGGGGGAAAGCACAGATACGCAGTATTTT; CDR3 protein: CASSFYRGESTDTQYF
J gene: TRBJ2-3; clone size: -; D gene: TRBD2; V gene: TRBV6-5; CDR3 DNA: TGTGCCAGCAGTAGGGTAGCGGGGGTCACAGATACGCAGTATTTT; CDR3 protein: CASSRVAGVTDTQYF
J gene: TRBJ2-3; clone size: -; D gene: TRBD2; V gene: TRBV10-2; CDR3 DNA: TGCGCCAGCAGTGAGGGCGGTAGCGGGGGGTTCACAGATACGCAGTATTTT; CDR3 protein: CASSEGGSGGFTDTQYF
J gene: TRBJ1-1; clone size: once; D gene: -; V gene: TRBV19; CDR3 DNA: TGTGCCAGTAGTGCTCACCCGACTTTAAATGGAGCTTTCTTT; CDR3 protein: CASSAHPTLNGAFF
J gene: TRBJ2-7; clone size: -; D gene: TRBD1; V gene: TRBV2; CDR3 DNA: TGTGCCAGCAGGGGGACAGGGTTCCAATCCTACGAGCAGTACTTC; CDR3 protein: CASRGTGFQSYEQYF
J gene: TRBJ1-3; clone size: -; D gene: -; V gene: TRBV3-1/TRBV3-2; CDR3 DNA: TGTGCCAGCAGCGGACACTCTGGAAACACCATATATTTT; CDR3 protein: CASSGHSGNTIYF
J gene: TRBJ1-3; clone size: -; D gene: -; V gene: TRBV3-1/TRBV3-2; CDR3 DNA: TGTGCCAGCAGCCAAGATGATAGGAGGGTCGACCGTTCTGGAAACACCATATATTTT; CDR3 protein: CASSQDDRRVDRSGNTIYF
J gene: TRBJ1-1; clone size: -; D gene: TRBD1; V gene: TRBV9; CDR3 DNA: TGTGCCAGCAGCGTTCGGCCTCCCGGACAGGGGAAGAACACTGAAGCTTTCTTT; CDR3 protein: CASSVRPPGQGKNTEAFF
J gene: TRBJ1-1; clone size: -; D gene: -; V gene: TRBV19; CDR3 DNA: TGTGCCAGTAGTATGAATGGTCTTGAGGACACTGAAGCTTTCTTT; CDR3 protein: CASSMNGLEDTEAFF
J gene: TRBJ1-2; clone size: -; D gene: TRBD1; V gene: TRBV4-1; CDR3 DNA: TGCGCCAGCAGCCAAGATCCCCTGGCAGGGGGCACCTATGGCTACACCTTC; CDR3 protein: CASSQDPLAGGTYGYTF
J gene: TRBJ1-5; clone size: -; D gene: -; V gene: TRBV10-2; CDR3 DNA: TGCGCCAGCAGACAGGGTGATCAGCCCCAGCATTTT; CDR3 protein: CASRQGDQPQHF
J gene: TRBJ2-5; clone size: -; D gene: TRBD2; V gene: TRBV20-1; CDR3 DNA: TGCAGTGCTAGTGGGGGGGAAGAGACCCAGTACTTC; CDR3 protein: CSASGGEETQYF
J gene: TRBJ1-2; clone size: -; D gene: -; V gene: TRBV7-9; CDR3 DNA: TGTGCCAGCAGCTTAGTTTCCCAGCGGGGCTACACCTTC; CDR3 protein: CASSLVSQRGYTF
J gene: TRBJ2-2; clone size: -; D gene: TRBD1; V gene: TRBV7-6; CDR3 DNA: TGTGCCAGCAGCTTAGCCGGGACAGGGTTTACCGGGGAGCTGTTTTTT; CDR3 protein: CASSLAGTGFTGELFF
J gene: TRBJ1-1; clone size: once; D gene: TRBD1; V gene: TRBV29-1; CDR3 DNA: TGCAGCGGTAAAATGACAGGGGTTAAAACTGAAGCTTTCTTT; CDR3 protein: CSGKMTGVKTEAFF
J gene: TRBJ2-5; clone size: -; D gene: TRBD2; V gene: TRBV7-2; CDR3 DNA: TGTGCCAGCAGCTTAAGCGGGGGGCTTCCGGAGACCCAGTACTTC; CDR3 protein: CASSLSGGLPETQYF
J gene: TRBJ1-2; clone size: once; D gene: -; V gene: TRBV28; CDR3 DNA: TGTGCCAGCAGCCGCACAGGGCCCATAGGCTACACCTTC; CDR3 protein: CASSRTGPIGYTF
J gene: TRBJ1-6; clone size: -; D gene: -; V gene: TRBV2; CDR3 DNA: TGTGCCAGCGGGGGCGTGGGGGTAGAGAATTCACCCCTCCACTTT; CDR3 protein: CASGGVGVENSPLHF
J gene: TRBJ2-7; clone size: -; D gene: TRBD2; V gene: TRBV3-1/TRBV3-2; CDR3 DNA: TGTGCCAGCAGCCGTCGGGGGGGACTGGACGAGCAGTACTTC; CDR3 protein: CASSRRGGLDEQYF
J gene: TRBJ1-4; clone size: -; D gene: TRBD1; V gene: TRBV5-1; CDR3 DNA: TGCGCCAGCAGCCTCCAACAGGGGGGAAATGAAAAACTGTTTTTT; CDR3 protein: CASSLQQGGNEKLFF
J gene: TRBJ1-2; clone size: -; D gene: TRBD1; V gene: TRBV13; CDR3 DNA: TGTGCCAGCAGCGAAGTAGGTTGGACAGGGATCGACTATGGCTACACCTTC; CDR3 protein: CASSEVGWTGIDYGYTF
J gene: TRBJ2-2; clone size: -; D gene: TRBD1; V gene: TRBV5-1; CDR3 DNA: TGCGCCAGCATGAAACCCGGGACAGACTACACCGGGGAGCTGTTTTTT; CDR3 protein: CASMKPGTDYTGELFF